A selection of T cell receptor beta chains follows, all from one sample in a study of radiotherapy plus CTLA-4 blockade in lung cancer. Clones were sequenced by immunoSEQ multiplex PCR, and TCRdb holds only the in-frame ones, with some missing. The data contain over 45,000 clones, approximately 80% of them singletons. The source was peripheral blood, collected from a patient treated with radiotherapy plus ipilimumab. These TCRs come from a human donor with non-small cell lung cancer who had a complete response to radiotherapy plus ipilimumab. CDR3s include the opening cysteine and the closing phenylalanine or tryptophan. D genes are given only for firm matches. For some rows the clone size is stated as once, few or many, or as a class when expanded; others skip it.

v_call	j_call	clone_size	d_call	cdr3_aa	cdr3_nt
TRBV15	TRBJ2-3	NA	NA	CATSRDQNTQYF	TGTGCCACCAGCAGAGACCAGAATACGCAGTATTTT
TRBV9	TRBJ1-3	NA	TRBD1	CASSATGTGAGNTIYF	TGTGCCAGCAGCGCAACCGGGACAGGGGCTGGAAACACCATATATTTT
TRBV2	TRBJ2-3	NA	NA	CASSASGPDTQYF	TGTGCCAGCAGCGCTAGTGGCCCAGATACGCAGTATTTT
TRBV28	TRBJ1-2	NA	NA	CASSYLYHQVYGYTF	TGTGCCAGCAGCTACCTATATCACCAGGTCTATGGCTACACCTTC
TRBV9	TRBJ1-1	NA	NA	CASSVATRAPEAFF	TGTGCCAGCAGCGTAGCTACGCGGGCTCCCGAAGCTTTCTTT
TRBV7-9	TRBJ2-3	once	TRBD2	CASSLESSGDTQYF	TGTGCCAGCAGCTTAGAGTCTAGCGGTGATACGCAGTATTTT
TRBV7-2	TRBJ1-6	NA	NA	CASSLGVGGRGSPLHF	TGTGCCAGCAGCCTAGGTGTCGGAGGGAGGGGCTCACCCCTCCACTTT
TRBV10-1	TRBJ2-5	NA	TRBD2	CASSIREGETQYF	TGCGCCAGCAGTATCAGGGAGGGAGAGACCCAGTACTTC
TRBV29-1	TRBJ1-3	NA	NA	CSVVGALTGNTIYF	TGCAGCGTTGTTGGGGCCCTAACTGGAAACACCATATATTTT
TRBV19	TRBJ1-5	NA	NA	CASSPRQASNQPQHF	TGTGCCAGTAGTCCCCGACAGGCTAGCAATCAGCCCCAGCATTTT
TRBV6-6	TRBJ1-1	few	TRBD1	CASRRDSQGTEAFF	TGTGCCAGCAGGAGGGATTCACAGGGGACCGAAGCTTTCTTT
TRBV5-6	TRBJ1-1	NA	NA	CASSFFTGQMNTEAFF	TGTGCCAGCAGCTTTTTCACTGGACAGATGAACACTGAAGCTTTCTTT
TRBV27	TRBJ2-7	NA	NA	CASSLSRSYEQYF	TGTGCCAGCAGTTTAAGCCGCTCCTACGAGCAGTACTTC
TRBV5-6	TRBJ1-4	NA	TRBD1	CASSPGQAPNEKLFF	TGTGCCAGCAGCCCTGGACAGGCCCCTAATGAAAAACTGTTTTTC
TRBV2	TRBJ1-1	NA	NA	CASSPTRVEAEAFF	TGTGCCAGCAGTCCCACGAGGGTGGAAGCTGAAGCTTTCTTT
TRBV14	TRBJ2-2	NA	NA	CASSQRGGAGTGELFF	TGTGCCAGCAGCCAAAGAGGGGGCGCGGGGACCGGGGAGCTGTTTTTT
TRBV27	TRBJ1-1	NA	NA	CASSLSGGANTEAFF	TGTGCCAGCAGTTTATCAGGAGGGGCGAACACTGAAGCTTTCTTT
TRBV19	TRBJ1-1	NA	NA	CASSPTGDRQKAFF	TGTGCCAGTAGTCCTACGGGGGACCGACAAAAAGCTTTCTTT
TRBV6-5	TRBJ2-3	few	NA	CASSYSGGGARDTQYF	TGTGCCAGCAGTTACTCCGGAGGAGGGGCCCGGGATACGCAGTATTTT
TRBV5-4	TRBJ1-2	NA	NA	CASSLDSRGYTF	TGTGCCAGCAGCTTGGACAGTAGAGGCTACACCTTC
TRBV4-3	TRBJ2-5	NA	TRBD1	CASSRYRGQETQYF	TGCGCCAGCAGCCGATACAGGGGTCAAGAGACCCAGTACTTC
TRBV10-3	TRBJ1-5	few	NA	CAISRDNQPQHF	TGTGCCATCTCGAGGGACAATCAGCCCCAGCATTTT
TRBV27	TRBJ2-3	few	TRBD1	CASSLSLPGQGNTQYF	TGTGCCAGCAGTTTATCACTACCGGGACAGGGTAATACGCAGTATTTT
TRBV7-2	TRBJ1-2	NA	TRBD1	CASSSHGQGGYGYTF	TGTGCCAGCAGCTCGCACGGACAGGGTGGCTATGGCTACACCTTC
TRBV2	TRBJ1-5	NA	TRBD1	CASSETGDRNQPQHF	TGTGCCAGCAGTGAAACGGGGGACAGAAATCAGCCCCAGCATTTT
TRBV5-5	TRBJ2-5	NA	NA	CASAPNGLQETQYF	TGTGCCAGCGCCCCTAATGGGCTACAAGAGACCCAGTACTTC
TRBV20-1	TRBJ2-2	NA	NA	CSALLGELFF	TGCAGTGCTTTATTGGGGGAGCTGTTTTTT
TRBV2	TRBJ2-3	NA	TRBD2	CASGGADTQYF	TGTGCCAGCGGGGGGGCAGATACGCAGTATTTT
TRBV27	TRBJ2-2	NA	NA	CASSLKHRGGRESTGELFF	TGTGCCAGCAGTTTAAAACATAGGGGGGGCAGGGAGTCCACCGGGGAGCTGTTTTTT
TRBV29-1	TRBJ1-1	NA	NA	CSVEDTGRNTEAFF	TGCAGCGTTGAAGATACCGGGAGGAACACTGAAGCTTTCTTT
TRBV1	TRBJ1-1	NA	NA	CTSSPRQGVKAFF	TGCACCAGCAGCCCTCGACAGGGTGTTAAGGCTTTCTTT
TRBV6-1	TRBJ2-3	few	TRBD2	CASTVTSGSRDTQYF	TGTGCCAGCACTGTGACTAGCGGGAGTAGGGATACGCAGTATTTT
TRBV19	TRBJ1-2	NA	TRBD1	CASSIGGQGPYGYTF	TGTGCCAGTAGTATAGGGGGACAGGGCCCCTATGGCTACACCTTC
TRBV4-1	TRBJ2-7	NA	NA	CASSRLLRQPRAPYEQYF	TGCGCCAGCAGCCGCCTACTTCGACAGCCCCGGGCCCCCTACGAGCAGTACTTC
TRBV9	TRBJ1-5	NA	TRBD1	CASSVEDRAGQPQHF	TGTGCCAGCAGCGTAGAGGACAGGGCGGGTCAGCCCCAGCATTTT
TRBV30	TRBJ1-6	NA	TRBD1	CAGTRGTGLYLSTGSPLHF	TGTGCCGGAACCAGAGGGACAGGGCTTTATTTGTCGACAGGTTCACCCCTCCACTTT
TRBV6-5	TRBJ1-1	NA	NA	CASILKGGGRSEAFF	TGTGCCAGCATCCTAAAGGGGGGGGGCCGAAGTGAAGCTTTCTTT
TRBV11-3	TRBJ2-3	NA	NA	CASSHRGTDTQYF	TGTGCCAGCAGCCACCGGGGCACAGATACGCAGTATTTT
TRBV7-2	TRBJ2-1	NA	NA	CASLGPGSDNYNEQFF	TGTGCCAGCCTAGGGCCCGGTAGCGACAACTACAATGAGCAGTTCTTC
TRBV19	TRBJ1-5	NA	NA	CASSAQQGLKVQPQHF	TGTGCCAGTAGTGCGCAACAGGGATTGAAGGTTCAGCCCCAGCATTTT
TRBV4-1	TRBJ1-1	NA	TRBD1	CASSHLRDRAGLNTEAFF	TGCGCCAGCAGCCACCTTCGGGACAGGGCGGGTTTGAACACTGAAGCTTTCTTT
TRBV5-1	TRBJ1-3	NA	NA	CASSPESSGNTIYF	TGCGCCAGCAGCCCCGAGAGCTCTGGAAACACCATATATTTT
TRBV7-2	TRBJ2-2	NA	NA	CASSLNPGGPRTGELFF	TGTGCCAGCAGCTTAAACCCCGGGGGGCCACGCACCGGGGAGCTGTTTTTT
TRBV28	TRBJ1-2	few	TRBD1	CASIPGQPNYGYTF	TGTGCCAGCATTCCGGGACAGCCAAACTATGGCTACACCTTC
TRBV7-2	TRBJ2-3	NA	NA	CASSLRRGSTDTQYF	TGTGCCAGCAGCCTGAGGCGGGGTTCGACAGATACGCAGTATTTT
TRBV27	TRBJ2-1	NA	NA	CASSTYGQGGGDEQFF	TGTGCCAGCAGCACATATGGGCAGGGGGGCGGGGATGAGCAGTTCTTC